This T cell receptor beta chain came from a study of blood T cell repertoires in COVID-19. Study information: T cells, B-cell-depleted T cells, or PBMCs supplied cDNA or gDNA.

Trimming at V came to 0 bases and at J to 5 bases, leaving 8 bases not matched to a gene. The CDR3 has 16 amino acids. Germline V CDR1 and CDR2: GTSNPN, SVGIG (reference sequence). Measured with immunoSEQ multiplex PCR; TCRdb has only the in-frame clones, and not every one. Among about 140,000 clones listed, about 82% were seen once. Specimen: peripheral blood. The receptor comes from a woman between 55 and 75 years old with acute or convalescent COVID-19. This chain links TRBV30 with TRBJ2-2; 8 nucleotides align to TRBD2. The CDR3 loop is CAWSVPHGGGTGELFF. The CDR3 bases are TGTGCCTGGAGTGTACCCCACGGGGGGGGAACCGGGGAGCTGTTTTTT.